The 15 T cell receptor beta chains given below trace back to one sample, sequenced in a study of T cells after yellow fever vaccination. Via MiXCR, TCRdb re-called the 5' RACE reads, giving one row per CDR3 protein. Of about 400,000 distinct CDR3 sequences in the sample, around 6.5% were seen once. The starting material was PBMCs, obtained 5 days after the yellow fever booster vaccination. The source is a man aged 30 to 45 who received the YFV17D yellow fever vaccine.

This clonotype was recorded a few times. The chain employs TRBV30 and TRBJ2-1, with unresolved D. Germline V gene lookup returns CDR1 GTSNPN and CDR2 SVGIG (reference sequence). The length of the CDR3 is 12 residues. Trimming took off 0 bases at V and 9 bases at J, with 9 bases between the two ends. The CDR3 here is CAWSVSGGEQFF. The CDR3 DNA reads as TGTGCCTGGAGTGTGTCGGGCGGTGAGCAGTTCTTC.

This clonotype has at least ten counts. The chain recombines TRBV11-3 with TRBJ2-1; TRBD1 or TRBD2 may be the D gene (5 bases each). CDR1 is SGHNT, CDR2 YENEEA, per germline. Trimming removed 8 bases at V and 12 bases at J, with 20 bases between. The CDR3 is made up of 13 amino acids. CDR3 amino acids: CASSRGALSGQFF. The CDR3 DNA follows: TGTGCCAGCTCGAGGGGAGCCCTGTCGGGGCAGTTCTTC.

This clonotype was detected ten times or more. The chain is built from TRBV27 and TRBJ1-1, with no clear D. Germline CDR1 is MNHEY and CDR2 is SMNVEV (reference sequence). Trimming shortened V by 2 bases and J by 5 bases, and 9 bases separated the two germline ends. CDR3 length: 13 amino acids. The CDR3 here is CASSLGGITEAFF. The CDR3 nucleotides read TGTGCCAGCAGTTTAGGAGGGATTACTGAAGCTTTCTTT.

This clonotype was detected ten times or more. This chain joins TRBV7-9 and TRBJ2-3, with D perhaps being TRBD1 or TRBD2 (5 bases each). The CDR3 runs to 15 residues. Germline V CDR1 and CDR2: SEHNR, FQNEAQ (reference sequence). V lost 5 bases and J 2 bases, leaving 14 bases between the germline ends. CDR3 sequence reads: CASSPRDGPTDTQYF. The CDR3 nucleotides are TGTGCCAGCAGCCCCCGGGACGGACCCACAGATACGCAGTATTTT. Full variable domain (remainder filled in from reference TRBV7-9 and TRBJ2-3): DTGVSQNPRHKITKRGQNVTFRCDPISEHNRLYWYRQTLGQGPEFLTYFQNEAQLEKSRLLSDRFSAERPKGSFSTLEIQRTEQGDSAMYLCASSPRDGPTDTQYFGPGTRLTVL.

The table lists this clonotype with many counts. This CDR3 is CASELPTGELFF. The CDR3 DNA is TGTGCCAGCGAACTACCGACCGGGGAGCTGTTTTTT. This rearrangement joins TRBV12-3 or TRBV12-4 to TRBJ2-2; D is undetermined. This CDR3 has 12 residues. Trimming removed 8 bases from V and 5 bases from J, with 9 bases in between.

This clonotype showed up many times. The chain carries TRBV4-2 and TRBJ2-5; 7 nucleotides line up with TRBD2. Germline trimming cut 3 bases from V and 5 bases from J; bases unmatched to any gene: 9. Germline CDR1 and CDR2: LGHNA and YNFKEQ. The CDR3 has 15 residues. The CDR3 DNA reads as TGTGCCAGCAGCCAGACGGACGGGGGAGGGGAGACCCAGTACTTC. As protein: CASSQTDGGGETQYF.

This clonotype was seen a few times. J is TRBJ2-2 and V is TRBV10-3, with a tentative D call TRBD1 (6 bases). Germline V gives CDR1 ENHRY, CDR2 SYGVKD. This CDR3 spans 17 amino acids. The V end was cut by 6 bases, the J end by 1 base, with 18 bases between. The CDR3 nucleotides read TGTGCCATCAGCGGACCACAAGCGACAGGGAACACCGGGGAGCTGTTTTTT. Translation: CAISGPQATGNTGELFF.

This clonotype came up many times. This rearrangement joins TRBV4-2 to TRBJ2-2; D is possibly TRBD1 (7 bases). V lost 10 bases and J lost 3, with 21 bases in between. Germline loops: CDR1 LGHNA, CDR2 YNFKEQ. This CDR3 spans 16 amino acids. The CDR3 DNA is TGTGCCACCGACAAGGGGCAGGGGGGCGACACCGGGGAGCTGTTTTTT. The encoded protein is CATDKGQGGDTGELFF.

The rearrangement uses TRBV3-1 and TRBJ2-7, with 10 positions matching TRBD2. The CDR3 runs to 14 residues. Germline loops: CDR1 LGHDT, CDR2 YNNKEL (reference sequence). V lost 4 bases and J lost 8; bases outside the gene matches: 8. The CDR3 region is CASSPPRAGGQQYF. The CDR3 DNA reads as TGTGCCAGCAGCCCACCCCGAGCGGGAGGGCAGCAGTACTTC.

The chain couples TRBV20-1 to TRBJ2-7; 8 nucleotides match TRBD2. J gave up 4 bases and V 3 bases, and 11 bases lay outside the gene matches. This CDR3 spans 15 amino acids. Germline values: CDR1 DFQATT, CDR2 SNEGSKA (reference sequence). The CDR3 DNA follows: TGCAGTGCTAGCGAGGATAGCGGGACTATTTACGAGCAGTACTTC. Translating it yields CSASEDSGTIYEQYF.

V is TRBV12-3 or TRBV12-4 and J is TRBJ1-6, with TRBD1 matching over 8 bases. CDR3 length: 15 amino acids. The V gene end was trimmed by 2 bases and the J gene end by 8 bases; junction bases not matched to a gene: 5. In DNA, the CDR3 is TGTGCCAGCAGTTTAATACAGGGGGGGGATTCACCCCTCCACTTT. Amino acid sequence: CASSLIQGGDSPLHF.

This clonotype has a handful of counts. The chain employs TRBV4-3 and TRBJ2-1, with 7 bases aligning to TRBD2. This CDR3 has 16 amino acids. Germline CDR1 is LGHNA and CDR2 is YSLEER. V gave up 4 bases and J gave up 4 bases; unmatched junction bases: 10. CDR3 amino acids: CASSRIRLADYNEQFF. DNA of the CDR3: TGCGCCAGCAGCCGGATTAGGCTAGCGGATTACAATGAGCAGTTCTTC.

V usage is TRBV20-1 and J usage is TRBJ1-1, with D uncertain. The CDR3 totals 14 residues. Germline V CDR1 and CDR2: DFQATT, SNEGSKA (reference sequence). V was pared by 3 bases and J by 1 base, with 12 bases between. The CDR3 sequence is CSARAVGGNTEAFF. CDR3 bases: TGCAGTGCTAGGGCAGTGGGAGGGAACACTGAAGCTTTCTTT.

Only a few counts were recorded for this clonotype. The V gene is TRBV18, the J gene TRBJ2-3, with D uncertain. Germline CDR1 reads KGHSH; CDR2 reads LQKENI. This CDR3 has 13 residues. Trimming left V 0 bases short and J 4 bases short, with 5 bases between. The CDR3: CASSPPISDTQYF. The CDR3 DNA reads as TGTGCCAGCTCACCACCGATCTCAGATACGCAGTATTTT.

This clonotype was observed a few times. This chain uses TRBV5-1 with TRBJ1-6, with a weak D call TRBD1 (5 bases). The CDR3 has 14 amino acids. Per the germline V gene, CDR1 is SGHRS and CDR2 is YFSETQ. V lost 3 bases to trimming and J lost 12 bases, with 16 bases between them. The CDR3 DNA follows: TGCGCCAGCAGCTCGGAGGGAGGGACTGGACCCCTCCACTTT. It yields the protein CASSSEGGTGPLHF.